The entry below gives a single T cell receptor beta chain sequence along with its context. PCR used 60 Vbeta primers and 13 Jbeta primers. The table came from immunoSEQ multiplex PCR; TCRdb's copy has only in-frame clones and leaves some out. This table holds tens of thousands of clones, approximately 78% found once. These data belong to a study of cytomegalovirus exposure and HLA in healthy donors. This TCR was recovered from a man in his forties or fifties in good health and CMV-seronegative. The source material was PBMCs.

CDR3 sequence: CASSSTLGGVSTDTQYF. The CDR3 DNA reads as TGTGCCAGCAGCTCGACCCTCGGAGGGGTTAGCACAGATACGCAGTATTTT. The chain has TRBV11-3 and TRBJ2-3, with a weak D call TRBD2 (6 bases). Germline-derived CDR1 and CDR2 are SGHNT and YENEEA. CDR3 length: 17 amino acids. Trimming left V 4 bases short and J 0 bases short, with 17 bases between. The full variable domain, with the rest looked up from reference TRBV11-3 and TRBJ2-3, is EAGVVQSPRYKIIEKKQPVAFWCNPISGHNTLYWYLQNLGQGPELLIRYENEEAVDDSQLPKDRFSAERLKGVDSTLKIQPAELGDSAVYLCASSSTLGGVSTDTQYFGPGTRLTVL.